These 21 T cell receptor beta chains share one sample of origin, sequenced in a study of CD8 T cells in Susac syndrome. Random hexamers served to reverse transcribe roughly 0.45 to 1 ug RNA. TCRdb itself ran the immunoSEQ multiplex PCR reads through MiXCR, one entry per CDR3 protein. The table includes about 76,000 distinct CDR3 sequences, about 93% detected once. The sequenced material came from CD8+ T cells from PBMCs. These receptors were obtained from a human donor with Susac syndrome.

This clonotype was seen just once. The chain uses TRBV27 and TRBJ1-2; D is uncertain. The V end was cut by 3 bases, the J end by 3 bases, with 14 bases between. Germline-derived CDR1 and CDR2 are MNHEY and SMNVEV (reference sequence). This CDR3 is 15 amino acids long. CDR3 coding DNA: TGTGCCAGCAGTTTTAGCTCGGACGGATACTATGGCTACACCTTC. Its protein product is CASSFSSDGYYGYTF.

Only one count was recorded for this clonotype. V gene TRBV20-1 combines with J gene TRBJ2-5; D gene unclear. V dropped 0 bases and J dropped 5 bases, with 10 bases sitting between them. Per germline, CDR1 DFQATT and CDR2 SNEGSKA (reference sequence). The CDR3 is made up of 13 amino acids. CDR3 residues: CSARDRATETQYF. DNA for the CDR3: TGCAGTGCTAGAGATCGCGCCACGGAGACCCAGTACTTC.

This clonotype has a single count. J is TRBJ2-5 and V is TRBV5-6; TRBD1 matches 7 bases. Germline V CDR1 and CDR2: SGHDT, YYEEEE. V dropped 4 bases and J dropped 1; count of bases not matched to a gene: 1. The CDR3 totals 13 residues. The CDR3 region is CASSRQGQETQYF. The CDR3 nucleotides read TGTGCCAGCAGCCGACAGGGCCAAGAGACCCAGTACTTC. The full variable domain, rest sourced from reference TRBV5-6 and TRBJ2-5, is DAGVTQSPTHLIKTRGQQVTLRCSPKSGHDTVSWYQQALGQGPQFIFQYYEEEERQRGNFPDRFSGHQFPNYSSELNVNALLLGDSALYLCASSRQGQETQYFGPGTRLLVL.

In its sample, this clonotype was seen once. The chain combines TRBV6-2 or TRBV6-3 with TRBJ1-2, with TRBD1 matching 9 bases. CDR3 length equals 17 residues. J lost 2 bases, V lost 4 bases, and 11 bases had no gene match. Germline assignment: CDR1 MNHEY and CDR2 SVGEGT. Written as DNA, the CDR3 is TGTGCCAGCAGTTCGACGATTCCGGGACAGGGAAACTATGGCTACACCTTC. Amino acids: CASSSTIPGQGNYGYTF.

The chain combines TRBV29-1 with TRBJ1-3; D remains ambiguous. Looked up from germline, CDR1 is SQVTM and CDR2 is ANQGSEA. Deletions cut 3 bases from V and 4 bases from J, with 16 bases between. This CDR3 contains 15 residues. The CDR3 protein is CSVETWDRRGNTIYF. The CDR3 DNA follows: TGCAGCGTTGAGACCTGGGATCGGCGAGGAAACACCATATATTTT.

The V and J genes are TRBV6-5 and TRBJ1-1; D is undetermined. Trimming removed 2 bases at V and 7 bases at J, with 5 bases between. This CDR3 has 11 amino acids. CDR1 and CDR2 from the germline V gene are MNHEY and SVGAGI. The CDR3 protein is CASSYGVEAFF. The CDR3 DNA follows: TGTGCCAGCAGTTACGGGGTTGAAGCTTTCTTT.

The chain is built from TRBV7-9 and TRBJ1-1, with 9 bases aligning to TRBD1. CDR3 length: 14 amino acids. Trimming cost V 5 bases and J 11 bases; bases outside gene matches: 12. CDR1 and CDR2 (germline): SEHNR, FQNEAQ (reference sequence). The CDR3 loop reads CASSPTGTGYLAFF. CDR3 bases: TGTGCCAGCAGCCCGACAGGGACAGGGTATTTGGCTTTCTTT.

This sequence joins TRBV7-8 and TRBJ2-7; D possibly corresponds to TRBD1 (8 bases). Per the germline V gene, CDR1 is SGHVS and CDR2 is FQNEAQ. Trimming left V 4 bases short and J 3 bases short, with 19 bases between. The CDR3 loop spans 16 amino acids. The CDR3 region is CASSSQGGVYRYEQYF. DNA for the CDR3: TGTGCCAGCAGCTCACAGGGGGGGGTCTACCGCTACGAGCAGTACTTC.

The chain couples TRBV5-5 to TRBJ2-1; weak D call: TRBD1 (5 bases). Per germline, CDR1 SGHKS and CDR2 YYEKEE (reference sequence). The CDR3 spans 16 residues. Trimming took 0 bases from V and 0 from J, leaving 10 bases between them. For the CDR3, the DNA is TGTGCCAGCAGCTTGGGACAGTCGAGCTCCTACAATGAGCAGTTCTTC. It translates to CASSLGQSSSYNEQFF.

This clonotype occurred once. The gene calls are TRBV7-8 and TRBJ2-7, with unresolved D. Trimming took 1 base from V and 2 from J, leaving 6 bases between them. The germline CDR1 and CDR2 sequences are SGHVS and FQNEAQ. The length of the CDR3 is 13 residues. CDR3 amino acids: CASSLGAPYEQYF. CDR3 coding DNA: TGTGCCAGCAGCTTAGGAGCCCCCTACGAGCAGTACTTC. Full variable domain (outside the CDR3, taken from reference TRBV7-8 and TRBJ2-7): GAGVSQSPRYKVAKRGQDVALRCDPISGHVSLFWYQQALGQGPEFLTYFQNEAQLDKSGLPSDRFFAERPEGSVSTLKIQRTQQEDSAVYLCASSLGAPYEQYFGPGTRLTVT.

The genes are TRBV5-1 and TRBJ2-2, with 8 bases matching TRBD1. V shed 4 bases and J 2 bases; nucleotides not matched to a gene: 4. From germline, CDR1 is SGHRS and CDR2 YFSETQ. This CDR3 is built from 15 residues. The CDR3 loop is CASSAGQGNTGELFF. Here the CDR3 DNA reads TGCGCCAGCAGCGCTGGACAGGGAAACACCGGGGAGCTGTTTTTT.

This chain connects TRBV5-1 to TRBJ2-7; tentative D call: TRBD1 (6 bases). With 4 bases removed from V and 4 bases from J, the gap between germline ends came to 15 bases. CDR1 SGHRS and CDR2 YFSETQ come from the germline V gene. The CDR3 spans 14 residues. CDR3 protein: CASSADRPPYEQYF. Here the CDR3 DNA reads TGCGCCAGCAGCGCCGACAGGCCGCCATACGAGCAGTACTTC.

V gene TRBV20-1 combines with J gene TRBJ2-7; tentative D call: TRBD1 (5 bases). V was cut by 3 bases and J by 7 bases, with 13 bases left in between. CDR1 is DFQATT, CDR2 SNEGSKA, per germline (reference sequence). There are 12 residues in the CDR3. CDR3 region: CSARGRAREQYF. The CDR3 nucleotides read TGCAGTGCTAGGGGCAGGGCGAGAGAGCAGTACTTC.

The V call is TRBV3-1, the J call TRBJ2-1, with 10 bases matching TRBD2. Germline CDR1 LGHDT, CDR2 YNNKEL (reference sequence). The CDR3 has 15 amino acids. The J segment lost 5 bases and the V segment lost 5 bases, leaving 6 bases of the junction unmatched. For the CDR3, the DNA is TGTGCCAGCAGCACCGGGACTAGCGAGCACAATGAGCAGTTCTTC. This encodes CASSTGTSEHNEQFF.

The chain has TRBV27 and TRBJ2-2; 8 nucleotides match TRBD1. Trimming removed 2 bases from V and 5 bases from J; junction bases left unmatched: 7. The CDR3 is made up of 16 amino acids. Germline CDR1 MNHEY, CDR2 SMNVEV (reference sequence). CDR3 coding DNA: TGTGCCAGCAGTTTAAGTGGCAGGGGGCGTACCGGGGAGCTGTTTTTT. Protein sequence: CASSLSGRGRTGELFF.

The CDR3: CAWSRQDFNQPQHF. CDR3 nucleotides: TGTGCCTGGAGTCGACAGGATTTCAATCAGCCCCAGCATTTT. The chain joins TRBV30 to TRBJ1-5; weak D call: TRBD1 (6 bases). Trimming took off 2 bases at V and 3 bases at J, with 11 bases between the two ends. CDR3 length equals 14 residues. Germline V gene lookup returns CDR1 GTSNPN and CDR2 SVGIG (reference sequence). Looking up the rest from reference TRBV30 and TRBJ1-5 gives the full variable domain: SQTIHQWPATLVQPVGSPLSLECTVEGTSNPNLYWYRQAAGRGLQLLFYSVGIGQISSEVPQNLSASRPQDRQFILSSKKLLLSDSGFYLCAWSRQDFNQPQHFGDGTRLSIL.

V and J are TRBV20-1 and TRBJ2-3, with 12 positions matching TRBD2. The CDR3 is made up of 18 amino acids. The germline V gene has CDR1 DFQATT and CDR2 SNEGSKA (reference sequence). V was clipped by 0 bases and J by 3 bases; unmatched bases: 10. The DNA of the CDR3 is TGCAGTGCTAGAGACTTAAGACTAGCGGGAGATTGGACAGATACGCAGTATTTT. This translates into CSARDLRLAGDWTDTQYF.

The rearrangement uses TRBV7-3 and TRBJ2-1; TRBD1 might be the D (5 bases). Germline V lookup: CDR1 SGHTA, CDR2 FQGTGA. This CDR3 has 15 residues. The V end was cut by 4 bases, the J end by 2 bases, with 12 bases between. In nucleotides, the CDR3 is TGTGCCAGCAGCTCGACAGATGTCCCCTACAATGAGCAGTTCTTC. It encodes CASSSTDVPYNEQFF.

V gene TRBV5-6 combines with J gene TRBJ1-5; TRBD1 aligns across 8 bases. The V and J ends lost 4 bases and 2 bases, in that order; junction bases with no gene match: 2. The length of the CDR3 is 14 residues. Germline CDR1 is SGHDT and CDR2 is YYEEEE. CDR3 DNA: TGTGCCAGCAGCGTGGGACAGGGCAATCAGCCCCAGCATTTT. Translated: CASSVGQGNQPQHF.

The chain combines TRBV7-2 with TRBJ1-1; D may be TRBD1 (5 bases). The V end lost 4 bases, the J end lost 0 bases, and 12 bases lay between the germline ends. CDR3 size: 15 residues. The germline gives CDR1 SGHTA, CDR2 FQGNSA. The CDR3 DNA sequence: TGTGCCAGCAGCTCCTCGACAGTCGTGAACACTGAAGCTTTCTTT. Its translation is CASSSSTVVNTEAFF. The whole variable domain, filled in from reference TRBV7-2 and TRBJ1-1, reads GAGVSQSPSNKVTEKGKDVELRCDPISGHTALYWYRQSLGQGLEFLIYFQGNSAPDKSGLPSDRFSAERTGGSVSTLTIQRTQQEDSAVYLCASSSSTVVNTEAFFGQGTRLTVV.

This chain links TRBV6-2 or TRBV6-3 with TRBJ2-1; TRBD2 matches at 8 bases. This CDR3 is 14 amino acids long. Trimming took 6 bases from V and 5 from J; bases not matched to a gene: 6. Germline V lookup: CDR1 MNHEY, CDR2 SVGEGT. CDR3 in DNA: TGTGCCAGCAGATCTAGCGGGTCCGACAATGAGCAGTTCTTC. It specifies CASRSSGSDNEQFF.